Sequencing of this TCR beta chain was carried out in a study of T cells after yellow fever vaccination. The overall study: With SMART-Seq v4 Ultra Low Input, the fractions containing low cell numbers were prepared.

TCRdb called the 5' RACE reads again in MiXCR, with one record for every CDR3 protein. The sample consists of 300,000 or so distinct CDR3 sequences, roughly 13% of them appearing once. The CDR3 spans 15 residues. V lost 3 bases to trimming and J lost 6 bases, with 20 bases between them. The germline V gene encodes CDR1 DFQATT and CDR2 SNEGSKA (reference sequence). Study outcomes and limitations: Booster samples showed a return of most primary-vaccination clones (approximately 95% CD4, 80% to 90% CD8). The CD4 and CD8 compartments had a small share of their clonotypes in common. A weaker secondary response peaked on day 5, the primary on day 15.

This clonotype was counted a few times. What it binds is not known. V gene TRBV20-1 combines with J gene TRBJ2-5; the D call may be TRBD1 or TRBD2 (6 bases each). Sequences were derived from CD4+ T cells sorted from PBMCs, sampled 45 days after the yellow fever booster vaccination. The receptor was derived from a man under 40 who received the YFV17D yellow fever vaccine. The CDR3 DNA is TGCAGTGCTAGCCTATCCCCGGGGGCGTCGAAGACCCAGTACTTC. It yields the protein CSASLSPGASKTQYF.